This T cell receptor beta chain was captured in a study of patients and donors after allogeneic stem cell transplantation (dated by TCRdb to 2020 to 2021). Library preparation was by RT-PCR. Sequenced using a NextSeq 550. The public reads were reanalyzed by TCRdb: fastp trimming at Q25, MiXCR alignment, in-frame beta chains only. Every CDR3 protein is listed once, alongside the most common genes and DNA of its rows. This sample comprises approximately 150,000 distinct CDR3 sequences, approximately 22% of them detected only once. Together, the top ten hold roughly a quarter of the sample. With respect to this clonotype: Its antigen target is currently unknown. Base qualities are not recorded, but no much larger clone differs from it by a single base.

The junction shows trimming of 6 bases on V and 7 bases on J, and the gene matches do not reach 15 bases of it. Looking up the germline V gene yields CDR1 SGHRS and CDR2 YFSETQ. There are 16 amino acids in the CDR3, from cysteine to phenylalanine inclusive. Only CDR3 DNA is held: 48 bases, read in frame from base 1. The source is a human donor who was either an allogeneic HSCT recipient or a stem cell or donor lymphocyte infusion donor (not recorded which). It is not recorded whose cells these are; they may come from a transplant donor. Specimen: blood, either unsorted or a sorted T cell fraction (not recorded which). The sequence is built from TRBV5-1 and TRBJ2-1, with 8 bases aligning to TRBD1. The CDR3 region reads CASIQSGQGGRNEQFF. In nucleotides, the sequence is TGCGCCAGCATTCAGTCCGGACAGGGTGGAAGAAATGAGCAGTTCTTC.